The 28 T cell receptor beta chains reported below all come from one sample, sequenced in a study of T-cell reconstitution after alpha-beta-depleted transplantation in children. The TCRbeta library was prepared with unique molecular identifiers. TCRdb re-analysed the PCR reads in MiXCR, keeping a single row per CDR3 protein. The data show about 610,000 distinct CDR3 sequences, with roughly a tenth seen just once and less than 5% held by the top ten. Sequences were derived from PBMCs from the stem cell graft donor, sampled from the stem cell graft. These receptor sequences come from a human donor who donated a stem cell graft to a child with acute myeloid leukemia.

V is TRBV28 and J is TRBJ2-6, with no clear D. The CDR3 runs 14 residues. From germline, CDR1 is MDHEN and CDR2 SYDVKM. Between the trimmed V and J ends, which lost 4 bases and 4 bases, there was a span of 8 bases. In DNA form, the CDR3 reads TGTGCCAGCAGTTCTCATCCCGGGGCCAACGTCCTGACTTTC. Amino acids: CASSSHPGANVLTF.

The rearrangement links TRBV28 to TRBJ1-1; a weak D match, TRBD1 (5 bases). Germline V lookup: CDR1 MDHEN, CDR2 SYDVKM. The ends were cut back, 3 bases at V and 6 bases at J, with 11 bases in the middle. This CDR3 contains 13 residues. CDR3 nucleotides: TGTGCCAGCAGTTTTAGGACAAGGGCTGAAGCTTTCTTT. This sequence encodes CASSFRTRAEAFF.

Only a few counts were recorded for this clonotype. CDR3 bases: TGTGCCAGCAGCTTACTAGGAGGACCGAACACTGAAGCTTTCTTT. This sequence encodes CASSLLGGPNTEAFF. This chain links TRBV7-3 with TRBJ1-1; D remains unclear. CDR3 length: 15 amino acids. Germline lookup yields CDR1 SGHTA and CDR2 FQGTGA. The V and J ends lost 2 bases and 1 base respectively, with 11 bases between them.

This clonotype was recorded at least ten times. The chain has TRBV2 and TRBJ2-5, with D possibly matching TRBD2 (6 bases). The germline gives CDR1 SNHLY, CDR2 FYNNEI. The V end was cut by 11 bases, the J end by 5 bases, with 24 bases between. The CDR3 has 15 residues. In DNA, the CDR3 is TGTGCCGGCCGCGGCGGGACTCTCCGTCGGGAGACCCAGTACTTC. Its translation is CAGRGGTLRRETQYF.

A note on this clonotype: This may come from a read error, since a much larger clone is one base off. Since the CDR3 does not end with the conserved phenylalanine or tryptophan, this likely comes from a read error. The chain uses TRBV5-1 and TRBJ1-1; tentatively, D is TRBD1 (5 bases). The length of the CDR3 is 13 residues. Trimming stripped 4 bases from V and 6 bases from J, with 13 bases between. Germline V gene sequence: CDR1 SGHRS, CDR2 YFSETQ. As DNA, the CDR3 is TGCGCCAGCAGCCCTGGTGGGACCCCTGAAGCTTTCTGT. Residues: CASSPGGTPEAFC.

The chain employs TRBV7-9 and TRBJ2-1, with D possibly being TRBD1 (6 bases). The CDR3 sequence is 16 residues long. V was pared by 1 base and J by 1 base, with 11 bases between. Per the germline V gene, CDR1 is SEHNR and CDR2 is FQNEAQ (reference sequence). The CDR3 sequence: CASSLVPGQSYNEQFF. As DNA, the CDR3 is TGTGCCAGCAGCTTAGTCCCCGGACAGTCCTACAATGAGCAGTTCTTC.

V usage is TRBV6-2 or TRBV6-3 and J usage is TRBJ2-5; TRBD2 is a possible D gene (6 bases). The V gene's germline CDR1 is MNHEY and CDR2 SVGEGT. Trimming left V 5 bases short and J 2 bases short, with 18 bases between. This CDR3 is 16 amino acids long. CDR3 DNA sequence: TGTGCCAGCAGTAGCCCTCGCCGGGGACTTCAAGAGACCCAGTACTTC. Its protein product is CASSSPRRGLQETQYF.

This clonotype was picked up a small number of times. The V call is TRBV20-1, the J call TRBJ1-2, with TRBD1 as a possible D gene (6 bases). Germline V CDR1 and CDR2: DFQATT, SNEGSKA (reference sequence). The CDR3 sequence is 14 residues long. Trimming took 7 bases from V and 4 from J, leaving 19 bases between them. The CDR3 is CSGSSGDGGYGYTF. In DNA form, the CDR3 reads TGCAGTGGCTCATCAGGGGATGGAGGCTATGGCTACACCTTC.

This clonotype occurred many times. The chain joins TRBV12-3 or TRBV12-4 to TRBJ1-5; no definite D call. Trimming stripped 2 bases from V and 1 base from J, with 3 bases between. CDR3 length: 13 amino acids. CDR3 DNA: TGTGCCAGCAGTTTATCCAGCAATCAGCCCCAGCATTTT. This gives the protein CASSLSSNQPQHF.

This clonotype showed up just a few times. The chain uses TRBV20-1 and TRBJ1-5; 7 nucleotides align to TRBD1. The V and J ends lost 3 bases and 3 bases, in that order; junction bases with no gene match: 8. The CDR3 totals 15 residues. Germline V gene data show CDR1 as DFQATT and CDR2 as SNEGSKA (reference sequence). The CDR3 coding sequence is TGCAGTGCTAGCTCGGGACAGACCTCCAATCAGCCCCAGCATTTT. Amino acids: CSASSGQTSNQPQHF.

The rearrangement uses TRBV5-6 and TRBJ2-3; 7 nucleotides agree with TRBD2. The CDR3 consists of 16 residues. With V trimmed by 4 bases and J by 8 bases, 16 bases remained unmatched. The germline V gene encodes CDR1 SGHDT and CDR2 YYEEEE. The CDR3 here is CASSPAGIRREGTQYF. The CDR3 nucleotides are TGTGCCAGCAGCCCCGCCGGGATTAGAAGGGAGGGTACGCAGTATTTT.

This clonotype has more than one count but fewer than ten. The rearrangement joins TRBV20-1 to TRBJ1-1, with 10 bases lining up with TRBD1. The CDR3 loop spans 17 amino acids. With V trimmed by 5 bases and J by 2 bases, 14 bases remained unmatched. The germline gives CDR1 DFQATT, CDR2 SNEGSKA (reference sequence). In DNA, the CDR3 is TGCAGTGCTCAGAAGCGTATTTGGACAGGGGGAAACACTGAAGCTTTCTTT. As protein: CSAQKRIWTGGNTEAFF.

This clonotype was recorded a few times. The V gene is TRBV27, the J gene TRBJ2-3; no clear D. Germline CDR1 and CDR2: MNHEY and SMNVEV (reference sequence). The CDR3 is 14 amino acids. Trimming cost V 6 bases and J 6 bases, with 16 bases left between them. CDR3 DNA: TGTGCCAGCAGATCCGCCCAGGTCCGGGATACGCAGTATTTT. This gives the protein CASRSAQVRDTQYF.

V gene TRBV5-1 combines with J gene TRBJ2-6; a possible D gene is TRBD1 (6 bases). CDR1 is SGHRS and CDR2 is YFSETQ in the germline V gene. The V and J ends lost 1 base and 0 bases respectively, with 14 bases between them. This CDR3 contains 18 residues. This CDR3 reads CASSLNRVVDSGANVLTF. The CDR3 nucleotides are TGCGCCAGCAGCTTGAACAGGGTCGTAGACTCTGGGGCCAACGTCCTGACTTTC. The complete variable domain, with remaining parts taken from reference TRBV5-1 and TRBJ2-6, reads KAGVTQTPRYLIKTRGQQVTLSCSPISGHRSVSWYQQTPGQGLQFLFEYFSETQRNKGNFPGRFSGRQFSNSRSEMNVSTLELGDSALYLCASSLNRVVDSGANVLTFGAGSRLTVL.

This clonotype was detected ten times or more. The chain recombines TRBV29-1 with TRBJ2-7, with TRBD2 as a possible D gene (6 bases). The germline V gene encodes CDR1 SQVTM and CDR2 ANQGSEA. V lost 7 bases and J lost 3, with 10 bases in between. The CDR3 length is 11 residues. This chain's CDR3 is CSGNSGYEQYF. The CDR3 nucleotides are TGCAGCGGTAATAGCGGCTACGAGCAGTACTTC.

The chain couples TRBV3-1 to TRBJ2-7; D gene uncertain. The CDR3 runs to 13 residues. The V and J ends lost 1 base and 6 bases respectively, with 10 bases between them. CDR1 is LGHDT and CDR2 is YNNKEL in the germline V gene (reference sequence). The CDR3 is CASSQASLREQYF. CDR3 in DNA: TGTGCCAGCAGCCAAGCCTCCCTGCGCGAGCAGTACTTC.

Only a few counts were recorded for this clonotype. The genes are TRBV7-2 and TRBJ1-5; no clear D. Trimming took 4 bases from V and 5 from J, leaving 15 bases between them. The CDR3 extends over 15 amino acids. The V gene's germline CDR1 is SGHTA and CDR2 FQGNSA. The DNA of the CDR3 is TGTGCCAGCAGCTCCACAACCGGTGTGGATCAGCCCCAGCATTTT. As protein: CASSSTTGVDQPQHF.

This clonotype has only a few counts. The chain links TRBV5-1 to TRBJ2-5, with D hard to call. Germline assignment: CDR1 SGHRS and CDR2 YFSETQ. The CDR3 totals 14 residues. Deletions cut 3 bases from V and 1 base from J, with 10 bases between. The CDR3 DNA is TGCGCCAGCAGCTCCATGGGGTTCCAAGAGACCCAGTACTTC. Translation gives CASSSMGFQETQYF.

The chain has TRBV6-4 and TRBJ2-1; TRBD2 aligns across 10 bases. Germline values: CDR1 MRHNA, CDR2 SNTAGT. The CDR3 is 15 amino acids. Trimming cost V 3 bases and J 9 bases; bases outside gene matches: 8. CDR3 in DNA: TGTGCCAGCAGTGAGACTTGGCTAGCGGGAGCTGAGCAGTTCTTC. This translates into CASSETWLAGAEQFF.

J is TRBJ2-7 and V is TRBV5-1; 7 positions match TRBD2. J gave up 7 bases and V 5 bases, and 12 bases lay outside the gene matches. CDR3 length: 14 residues. Germline V gene lookup returns CDR1 SGHRS and CDR2 YFSETQ. The CDR3 here is CASSYHGTTKEQYF. The CDR3 region has the DNA TGCGCCAGCAGTTATCACGGGACTACGAAGGAGCAGTACTTC.

This clonotype was detected many times. The rearrangement uses TRBV7-9 and TRBJ2-7, with a weak D call TRBD1 (5 bases). Trimming left V 5 bases short and J 3 bases short, with 14 bases between. The CDR3 sequence is 14 residues long. Germline-derived CDR1 and CDR2 are SEHNR and FQNEAQ (reference sequence). The CDR3 region is CASSGPRVRYEQYF. DNA for the CDR3: TGTGCCAGCAGCGGCCCCAGGGTACGCTACGAGCAGTACTTC. Full variable domain (remainder filled in from reference TRBV7-9 and TRBJ2-7): DTGVSQNPRHKITKRGQNVTFRCDPISEHNRLYWYRQTLGQGPEFLTYFQNEAQLEKSRLLSDRFSAERPKGSFSTLEIQRTEQGDSAMYLCASSGPRVRYEQYFGPGTRLTVT.

This clonotype was detected only a few times. V usage is TRBV7-2 and J usage is TRBJ2-1; 9 nucleotides align to TRBD2. This CDR3 has 16 residues. Germline V gene data show CDR1 as SGHTA and CDR2 as FQGNSA. Germline trimming cut 3 bases from V and 2 bases from J; bases unmatched to any gene: 5. The CDR3 DNA reads as TGTGCCAGCAGCTTCAGAGCGGGAGGAACCTACAATGAGCAGTTCTTC. The encoded protein is CASSFRAGGTYNEQFF.

At least ten counts were recorded for this clonotype. V and J are TRBV7-8 and TRBJ2-3; TRBD1 is a possible D gene (5 bases). CDR3 size: 17 residues. The germline V gene has CDR1 SGHVS and CDR2 FQNEAQ. Deletions cut 3 bases from V and 0 bases from J, with 16 bases between. In nucleotides, the CDR3 is TGTGCCAGCAGCTTGGATACTCAGGGAACTAGCACAGATACGCAGTATTTT. Translating it yields CASSLDTQGTSTDTQYF.

The chain is built from TRBV2 and TRBJ2-3, with D perhaps matching TRBD2 (6 bases). V was cut by 7 bases and J by 4 bases, with 15 bases left in between. Germline CDR1 SNHLY, CDR2 FYNNEI. This CDR3 has 14 residues. The CDR3 DNA is TGTGCCAGCAACACGGGAGCGTTATCAGATACGCAGTATTTT. It codes for CASNTGALSDTQYF.

This clonotype was found many times. The chain combines TRBV4-2 with TRBJ2-3; D call uncertain. Germline CDR1 is LGHNA and CDR2 is YNFKEQ. The CDR3 is 16 residues long. V was trimmed by 0 bases and J by 5 bases, leaving 15 bases between them. Written as DNA, the CDR3 is TGTGCCAGCAGCCAAGATGGGAACCGGCGAGGAGATACGCAGTATTTT. Encoded protein: CASSQDGNRRGDTQYF.

V usage is TRBV15 and J usage is TRBJ1-1; TRBD1 aligns across 8 bases. The CDR3 has 16 amino acids. V gave up 3 bases and J gave up 1 base; unmatched junction bases: 7. The V gene's germline CDR1 is LNHNV and CDR2 YYDKDF (reference sequence). CDR3: CATSRDRTGKNTEAFF. CDR3 bases: TGTGCCACCAGCAGGGACCGGACAGGGAAGAACACTGAAGCTTTCTTT.

The rearrangement joins TRBV12-3 or TRBV12-4 to TRBJ2-4, with 7 bases that match TRBD2. J was trimmed by 1 base and V by 4 bases; bases with no gene match: 4. CDR3 length: 15 residues. The CDR3 DNA reads as TGTGCCAGCAGTTCGACTAGCCGGGCCAAAAACATTCAGTACTTC. Translation: CASSSTSRAKNIQYF.

This clonotype was counted a few times. The genes are TRBV5-1 and TRBJ2-5, with D possibly TRBD2 on 6 matching bases. The length of the CDR3 is 16 residues. The germline V gene has CDR1 SGHRS and CDR2 YFSETQ. V dropped 1 base and J dropped 7 bases, with 20 bases sitting between them. In DNA form, the CDR3 reads TGCGCCAGCAGCTTGCAGGGAGGTCCCCGTGAGAGGACCCAGTACTTC. This gives the protein CASSLQGGPRERTQYF.